What follows describes a single T cell receptor (beta chain). This clonotype has just a few counts. Its cognate antigen has yet to be identified. Per-nucleotide qualities are absent, and no much larger clonotype sits a single base away. These data belong to a study of Graves' ophthalmopathy and Graves' hyperthyroidism (dated by TCRdb to the late 2010s). For the wider study: Peripheral blood was collected at initial diagnosis, prior to any treatment. An independent validation cohort comprised some 19 hyperthyroidism patients and some 16 patients who later progressed from hyperthyroidism to ophthalmopathy. A discovery set of 90 to 100 patients (roughly 41 ophthalmopathy, approximately 58 stable hyperthyroidism) was enrolled to explore V-J signatures distinguishing ophthalmopathy from hyperthyroidism. Once sampling was done, hyperthyroidism patients were given methimazole at a starting dose of 30 mg daily, while ophthalmopathy patients were given high-dose intravenous methylprednisolone. In total, under 150 blood samples were TCR-sequenced: approximately 42 ophthalmopathy, some 80 hyperthyroidism and 17 hyperthyroidism-to-ophthalmopathy patients. The study used TCR beta repertoire signatures to distinguish Graves' ophthalmopathy from Graves' hyperthyroidism and to predict progression to ophthalmopathy. The approximately 98 discovery patients were randomly divided into training and test sets at a 7:3 ratio. In more than five hyperthyroidism patients, the T-cell repertoires found in thyroid tissue were compared with those found in blood. Findings and caveats that apply to the study as a whole: No statistical method was used to predetermine the sample size, and group allocation was not hidden from the investigators. In validation, the model predicted ophthalmopathy progression with over 60% sensitivity and approximately 78% specificity; 12 predicted patients were CT-confirmed with GO in a median of around 6 months. Most expanded thyroid clonotypes with a frequency above 0.001 also appeared in blood, which suggests that blood repertoires may reflect the immune response in the thyroid. The 13-signature model separated ophthalmopathy from stable hyperthyroidism with over 85% sensitivity and approximately 81% specificity in cross-validation, and 80%/75% in the test set.

Ophthalmopathy patients had moderately to severely active disease, Clinical Activity Score of at least 3, NOSPECS grade of at least 4, and disease duration under 3 months. Patients were excluded if they had other autoimmune diseases, uncontrolled infections, pregnancy or lactation. Diagnosis was based on clinical symptoms, serum thyroxine, TRAb, thyroid ultrasound and orbital computed tomography. Using Ficoll-Paque density gradient centrifugation, PBMCs were isolated from 9.5 to 10 ml of fresh peripheral blood. Trizol reagent was used to extract the total RNA, and its quality was then checked on an Agilent 2100 Bioanalyzer. From the cysteine through the phenylalanine, the CDR3 covers 15 amino acids. Only the CDR3 part of the read is kept: 45 bases, read in frame from the first base. The CDR1 and CDR2 encoded by the germline V gene (reference sequence) are MNHEY and SMNVEV. V gives up 4 bases and J gives up 1 base, and the segment between their germline ends measures 14 bases.

For repertoire sequencing, the TCR beta CDR3 regions were amplified from RNA transcripts. A first-round RT-PCR used HTBI primers with the Qiagen OneStep RT-PCR kit, followed by a second-round multiplex PCR, size selection and purification. The libraries underwent paired-end sequencing with 100 bp reads on an Illumina HiSeq2000. As for the original processing: SOAPnuke was used for read processing, and reads with adapters, uncalled bases, a mean Phred below 15, or no exact constant-primer or identifier match were discarded. High-quality paired reads were merged with COPE v1.2.5. Each unique nucleotide sequence was treated as a clonotype, and MiTCR v1.1 was used to align the clonotypes to the IMGT TRB V, D and J references. The analysis was limited to V-J combinations with a frequency above 0.0001, which together covered around 99% of the repertoires. For each V-J combination, a TCR clonal expansion and chaos score was defined as the ratio of F50 clonal expansion to chaos observed in the TCRdist matrix. Welch's t-statistics and random forest were used to reduce the features to around 13 V-J combinations, which were then used as input to a naive Bayes classifier. The Morisita-Horn index was used to measure how similar the thyroid and blood repertoires were. TCRdb reprocessing: public reads trimmed at Q25 with fastp, clones called with MiXCR, in-frame beta chains kept. CDR3 protein sequences are deduplicated, and each keeps its most common genes and DNA. The authors' filters were not applied to this entry. The table for this sample lists 200,000 to 250,000 distinct CDR3 sequences; about 32% of them were counted only once. 8.5% to 9.5% of the sample is taken by the ten largest.

Sequencing used peripheral blood. The chain employs TRBV27 and TRBJ2-7, and TRBD2 may be the D gene, going by 6 matching bases. The sequence came from a middle-aged man with Graves' ophthalmopathy. Donor details come from another sample of the same person, matched by shared clones. The DNA is TGTGCCAGCAGTTCTTTGGGTGCGGGATCCTACGAGCAGTACTTC. Translated, it reads CASSSLGAGSYEQYF.